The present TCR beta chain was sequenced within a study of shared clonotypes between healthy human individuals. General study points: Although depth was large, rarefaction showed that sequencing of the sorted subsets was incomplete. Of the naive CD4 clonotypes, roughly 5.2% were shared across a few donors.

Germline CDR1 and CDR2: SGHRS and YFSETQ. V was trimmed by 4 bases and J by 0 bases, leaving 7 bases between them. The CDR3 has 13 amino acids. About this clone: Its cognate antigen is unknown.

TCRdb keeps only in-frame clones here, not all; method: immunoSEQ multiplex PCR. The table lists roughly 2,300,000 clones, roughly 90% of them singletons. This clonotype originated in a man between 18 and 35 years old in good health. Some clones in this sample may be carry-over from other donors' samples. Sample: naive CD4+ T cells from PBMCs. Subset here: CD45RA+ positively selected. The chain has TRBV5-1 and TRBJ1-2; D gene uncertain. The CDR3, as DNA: TGCGCCAGCAGCCGGGTGCCTAACTATGGCTACACCTTC. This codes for CASSRVPNYGYTF.